This is a list of T cell receptor beta chains from one sample in a study of cytomegalovirus exposure and HLA in healthy donors. Measured with immunoSEQ multiplex PCR; TCRdb has only the in-frame clones, and not every one. This sample carries 200,000 to 250,000 clones, 77% of them seen once, and the ten largest clones take approximately 2.6%. The specimen sequenced was PBMCs. The source of these receptors is a woman in her sixties or seventies in good health and CMV-seropositive. The CDR3 runs from the conserved cysteine through the conserved F or W. D genes are given only for firm matches. Only part of the rows carry a size: once, few, many, or a class if the clone is expanded.

TRBJ2-1 | - | TRBV5-5 | - | TGTGCCAGCAGCTTGGTATGGCAGGGCAGCTACAATGAGCAGTTCTTC | CASSLVWQGSYNEQFF
TRBJ2-1 | TRBD2 | TRBV6-1 | - | TGTGCCAGCAGTGAATCGGGGGGGCCCTCCTACAATGAGCAGTTCTTC | CASSESGGPSYNEQFF
TRBJ2-2 | - | TRBV7-9 | - | TGTGCCAGCAGCTTAGGTAGCGGCATCTGGGGCACCGGGGAGCTGTTTTTT | CASSLGSGIWGTGELFF
TRBJ1-1 | TRBD1 | TRBV5-1 | - | TGCGCCAGCAGCCCGACAGGGGCCCAGGGTTTCTTT | CASSPTGAQGFF
TRBJ2-7 | TRBD1 | TRBV5-1 | - | TGCGCCAGCAGCCCGGGACAGGGAATCGGCGAGCAGTACTTC | CASSPGQGIGEQYF
TRBJ1-1 | - | TRBV11-2 | - | TGTGCCAGCAGCTTAGATCGTAGCTCCCGAGGGAACACTGAAGCTTTCTTT | CASSLDRSSRGNTEAFF
TRBJ2-3 | TRBD2 | TRBV7-2 | - | TGTGCCAGCAGCTTAGGCCCTCGACTAGCGGGGGTCACAGATACGCAGTATTTT | CASSLGPRLAGVTDTQYF
TRBJ2-7 | TRBD1 | TRBV27 | - | TGTGCCAGCAGCTTGAGCCAGGGGGTGATTCCCTACGAGCAGTACTTC | CASSLSQGVIPYEQYF
TRBJ1-2 | TRBD1 | TRBV2 | once | TGTGCCAGCAGGGCCGACAGGGGAGTATCCTATGGCTACACCTTC | CASRADRGVSYGYTF
TRBJ2-7 | TRBD1 | TRBV15 | - | TGTGCCACCAGCCCACGGACAGGGTTGAGAAACGAGCAGTACTTC | CATSPRTGLRNEQYF
TRBJ2-5 | - | TRBV6-1 | - | TGTGCCAGCAGTGAAACTGATTTGCGGGGTAGAGAGACCCAGTACTTC | CASSETDLRGRETQYF
TRBJ2-7 | - | TRBV15 | few | TGTGCCACCAGCAGAGATTCTTGGATCGGGAAGTACTTC | CATSRDSWIGKYF
TRBJ2-3 | TRBD2 | TRBV7-8 | - | TGTGCCAGCAGCTCCCCACGACGGACTAGCGGGGGCACAGATACGCAGTATTTT | CASSSPRRTSGGTDTQYF
TRBJ1-1 | - | TRBV21-1 | - | TGTGCCAGCAGCAAAGCCCAGATGAACACTGAAGCTTTCTTT | CASSKAQMNTEAFF
TRBJ1-2 | - | TRBV30 | - | TGTGCCTGGAGCAGACAGAATTCCTATGGCTACACCTTC | CAWSRQNSYGYTF
TRBJ1-1 | - | TRBV7-9 | - | TGTGCCAGCAGCTTAACGACTGTGAACACTGAAGCTTTCTTT | CASSLTTVNTEAFF
TRBJ1-3 | - | TRBV29-1 | few | TGCAGCGCCGCCCTGAGCTCTGGAAACACCATATATTTT | CSAALSSGNTIYF
TRBJ1-6 | - | TRBV5-4 | - | TGTGCCAGCCGACAGTATAATTCACCCCTCCACTTT | CASRQYNSPLHF
TRBJ2-3 | TRBD2 | TRBV14 | - | TGTGCCAGCAGCCATTGGGGGACTAGCATCACAGATACGCAGTATTTT | CASSHWGTSITDTQYF
TRBJ1-4 | TRBD1 | TRBV14 | - | TGTGCCAGCAGCCGATCTCCGGGACAGGGTAGAACTAATGAAAAACTGTTTTTT | CASSRSPGQGRTNEKLFF
TRBJ2-7 | - | TRBV4-3 | - | TGCGCCAGCAGCCAGCCAAACGGGGAGGAGCAGTACTTC | CASSQPNGEEQYF
TRBJ1-5 | - | TRBV9 | - | TGTGCCAGCAGCGAGGGAGCGGTATTCAATCAGCCCCAGCATTTT | CASSEGAVFNQPQHF
TRBJ2-4 | TRBD2 | TRBV2 | - | TGTGCCAGCGGATCCATTAGCGGGAGGGGGGCGTTCATCTACTTC | CASGSISGRGAFIYF
TRBJ1-3 | - | TRBV4-1 | - | TGCGCCAGCAGCCAAGAGAGGGCCCCAAACACCATATATTTT | CASSQERAPNTIYF
TRBJ1-1 | - | TRBV6-5 | few | TGTGCCAGCAGTTACTCGACAGACGTAAACACTGAAGCTTTCTTT | CASSYSTDVNTEAFF
TRBJ2-5 | - | TRBV28 | once | TGTGCCAGCAGTTTGCGGGAGACCCAGTACTTC | CASSLRETQYF
TRBJ2-7 | - | TRBV7-9 | - | TGTGCCAGCAGCCCCAGAGGGAACCCCTACGAGCAGTACTTC | CASSPRGNPYEQYF
TRBJ1-4 | - | TRBV11-2 | - | TGTGCCACGACGGCCCCGTGGGCCCCTAATGAAAAACTGTTTTTT | CATTAPWAPNEKLFF
TRBJ2-1 | TRBD2 | TRBV7-2 | few | TGTGCCAGCAGCCCCACTAGCGGGGGTTACAATGAGCAGTTCTTC | CASSPTSGGYNEQFF
TRBJ2-5 | TRBD2 | TRBV5-1 | - | TGCGCCAGCAGCTTGGCCTACGGGGGGAAAGAGACCCAGTACTTC | CASSLAYGGKETQYF
TRBJ1-2 | - | TRBV19 | - | TGTGCCAGTAGTATAGTTCCCGCGTTCGGCTACACCTTC | CASSIVPAFGYTF
TRBJ2-4 | TRBD2 | TRBV11-3 | - | TGTGCCAGCAGCTTAGGGCTAGCGGGAGTAGGGGACATTCAGTACTTC | CASSLGLAGVGDIQYF
TRBJ2-2 | - | TRBV7-2 | - | TGTGCCAGCAGCTTCAGGGGTCATAACACCGGGGAGCTGTTTTTT | CASSFRGHNTGELFF
TRBJ2-5 | - | TRBV5-1 | - | TGCGCCAGCAGCTTGGTCCCCCAGGGTAGCCAAGAGACCCAGTACTTC | CASSLVPQGSQETQYF
TRBJ1-1 | TRBD1 | TRBV6-5 | few | TGTGCCAGCAGTTACTGGACAGGGGGGAGGGACACTGAAGCTTTCTTT | CASSYWTGGRDTEAFF
TRBJ1-2 | - | TRBV30 | once | TGTGCCTGGAGTGGCACAACAAACTATGGCTACACCTTC | CAWSGTTNYGYTF
TRBJ2-3 | - | TRBV5-1 | few | TGCGCCAGCAGCTTGGGGGGGGAGAGCACTGGTACGCAGTATTTT | CASSLGGESTGTQYF
TRBJ2-7 | - | TRBV6-6 | few | TGTGCCAGCAGTTACTCCCCAGGGCTCGCGTACGAGCAGTACTTC | CASSYSPGLAYEQYF
TRBJ1-4 | - | TRBV6-1 | - | TGTGCCAGCAGTCAGACGACAGGACGGGTGGAAAAACTGTTTTTT | CASSQTTGRVEKLFF
TRBJ2-3 | - | TRBV6-1 | few | TGTGCCAGCAGTTCCGAGGGGACTAGCACAGATACGCAGTATTTT | CASSSEGTSTDTQYF
TRBJ2-3 | - | TRBV7-9 | - | TGTTCCAGCAGCTCCCCGTCCGCAGATACGCAGTATTTT | CSSSSPSADTQYF
TRBJ1-3 | TRBD1 | TRBV5-8 | - | TGTGCCAGCAGCTTGACCGGGACAGTAGGAAACACCATATATTTT | CASSLTGTVGNTIYF
TRBJ2-2 | - | TRBV9 | - | TGTGCCAGCAGCGTAGTACTAAACACCGGGGAGCTGTTTTTT | CASSVVLNTGELFF
TRBJ2-7 | TRBD2 | TRBV11-2 | - | TGTGCCAGCACCTATCTTACGGGGGTAGCGGGAATTAACGAGCAGTACTTC | CASTYLTGVAGINEQYF
TRBJ1-6 | - | TRBV5-6 | - | TGTGCCAGCAGCTTGGGACAGGCTTATAATTCACCCCTCCACTTT | CASSLGQAYNSPLHF
TRBJ1-1 | - | TRBV5-1 | - | TGCGCCAGCAGCTTGGGAGGGAGGGGCCGTACTGAAGCTTTCTTT | CASSLGGRGRTEAFF
TRBJ2-7 | - | TRBV15 | few | TGTGCCACCAGCAGATCCGGGACTGACTACGAGCAGTACTTC | CATSRSGTDYEQYF